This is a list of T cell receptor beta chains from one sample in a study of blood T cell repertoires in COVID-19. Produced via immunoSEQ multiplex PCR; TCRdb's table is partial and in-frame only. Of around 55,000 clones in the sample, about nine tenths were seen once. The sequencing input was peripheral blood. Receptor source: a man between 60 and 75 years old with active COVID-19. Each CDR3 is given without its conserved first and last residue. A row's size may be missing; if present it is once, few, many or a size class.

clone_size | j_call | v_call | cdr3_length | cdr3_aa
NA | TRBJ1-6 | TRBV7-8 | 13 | ASSSRVSYNSPLH
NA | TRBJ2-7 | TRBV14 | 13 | ASSQTGQWVYEQY
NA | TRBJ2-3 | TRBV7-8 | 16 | ASSPDRVDSFGTDTQY
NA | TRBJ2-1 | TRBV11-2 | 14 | ASSPPAREGHNEQF
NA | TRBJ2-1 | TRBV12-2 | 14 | ASRLGLGGRGHEQF
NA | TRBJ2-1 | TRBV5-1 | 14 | ASSNGQDSSYNEQF
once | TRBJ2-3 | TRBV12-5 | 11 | ATCRGRGDTQY
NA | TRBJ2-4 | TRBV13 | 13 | ASRGPSDAKNIQY
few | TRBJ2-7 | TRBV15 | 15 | ATSRDSTGTGAYEQY
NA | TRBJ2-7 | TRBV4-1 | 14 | ASSRAPGQGEYEQY
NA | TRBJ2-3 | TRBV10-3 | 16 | AISPPGMGRESRDTQY
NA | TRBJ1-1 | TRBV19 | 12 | ASSIQGARTEAF
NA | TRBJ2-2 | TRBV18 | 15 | ASSPRATQGSPRELF
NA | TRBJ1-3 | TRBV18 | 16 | ASSPLRPVQGMGNTIY
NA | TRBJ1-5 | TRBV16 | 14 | ASSQSQGAGNQPQH
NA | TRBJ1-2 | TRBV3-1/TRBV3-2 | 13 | ASSHDDRAPYGYT
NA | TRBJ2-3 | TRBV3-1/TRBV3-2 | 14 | ASSRSTSGRADTQY
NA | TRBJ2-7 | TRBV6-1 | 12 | ASSETRLSYEQY
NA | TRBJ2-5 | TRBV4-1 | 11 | ASSHGQQETQY
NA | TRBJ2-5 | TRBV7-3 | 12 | ASSLGAGMETQY
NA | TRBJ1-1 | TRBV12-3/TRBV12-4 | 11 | ASSLTGDTEAF
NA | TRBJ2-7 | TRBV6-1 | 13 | ASSEAIGLIYEQY
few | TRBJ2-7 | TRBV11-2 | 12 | ASKWTSGSYEQY
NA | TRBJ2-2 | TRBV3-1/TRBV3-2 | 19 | ASSQVLRLAGGGGDTGELF
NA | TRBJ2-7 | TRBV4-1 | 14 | ASSQEPSGPSYEQY
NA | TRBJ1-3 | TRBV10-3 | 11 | AISEPRAYTIY
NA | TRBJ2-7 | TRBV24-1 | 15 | ATSDFDGTTLFYEQY
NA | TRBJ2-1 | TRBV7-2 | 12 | ASSLDYRGGEQF
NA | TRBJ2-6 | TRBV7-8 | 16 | ASSTSGGQHSGANVLT
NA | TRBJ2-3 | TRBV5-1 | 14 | ASSSRRAGSTDTQY
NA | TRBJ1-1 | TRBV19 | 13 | ASSIRAGGHTEAF
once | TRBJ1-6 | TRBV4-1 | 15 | ASSQGRSRSRDSPLH
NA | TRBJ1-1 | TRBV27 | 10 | ASSSGNTEAF
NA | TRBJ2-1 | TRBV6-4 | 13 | ASSPREVPYNEQF
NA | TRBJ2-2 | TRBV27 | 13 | ASSFGDRDTGELF
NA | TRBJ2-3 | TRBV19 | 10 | ATEGGPDTQY